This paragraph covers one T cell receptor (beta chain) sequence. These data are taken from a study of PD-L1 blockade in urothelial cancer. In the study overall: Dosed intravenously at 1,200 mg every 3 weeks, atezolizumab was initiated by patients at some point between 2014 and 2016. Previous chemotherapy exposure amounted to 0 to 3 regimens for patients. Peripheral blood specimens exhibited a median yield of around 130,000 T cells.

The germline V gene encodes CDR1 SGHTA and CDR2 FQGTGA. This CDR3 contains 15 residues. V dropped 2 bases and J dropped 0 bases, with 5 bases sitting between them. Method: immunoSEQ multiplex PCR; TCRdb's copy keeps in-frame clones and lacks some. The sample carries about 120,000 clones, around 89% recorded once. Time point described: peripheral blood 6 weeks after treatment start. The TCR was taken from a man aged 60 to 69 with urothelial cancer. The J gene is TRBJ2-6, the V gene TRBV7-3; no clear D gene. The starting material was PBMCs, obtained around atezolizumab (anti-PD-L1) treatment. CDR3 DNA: TGTGCCAGCAGCTTAGACACCTCTGGGGCCAACGTCCTGACTTTC. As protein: CASSLDTSGANVLTF.